This TCR beta chain stems from a study of immune cell composition in non-small cell lung cancer. Overall study: Most cases were lung adenocarcinoma or squamous cell carcinoma.

The sample holds one count of this clone. The antigen is unknown. The V and J ends lost 1 base and 2 bases respectively, with 13 bases between them. The CDR3 extends over 15 amino acids. Germline V gene data show CDR1 as SGHNT and CDR2 as YYREEE (reference sequence). Study-level findings and limits: Squamous carcinomas (around 80%) more often had tumour-associated clones >0.5% than adenocarcinomas (around 33%).

Sequenced by immunoSEQ multiplex PCR; TCRdb stores in-frame clones only, minus some. The sample lists about 4,900 clones; over 65% were seen once. Template was genomic DNA from frozen, unsorted single-cell suspensions. The V gene is TRBV5-4, the J gene TRBJ2-7; perhaps TRBD1 as D (6 bases). The origin of this receptor is a human donor with non-small cell lung cancer. The specimen sequenced was lung tumor tissue. CDR3 sequence reads: CASSLRDIGTYEQYF. For the CDR3, the DNA is TGTGCCAGCAGCTTGCGGGACATCGGAACCTACGAGCAGTACTTC.